The 30 T cell receptor beta chains reported below all come from one sample, sequenced in a study of shared clonotypes between healthy human individuals. Clones were sequenced by immunoSEQ multiplex PCR, and TCRdb holds only the in-frame ones, with some missing. There are some 1 million clones in the sample; more than 60% occur only once, and roughly 1.5% lies in the top ten. The specimen sequenced was memory CD4+ T cells sorted from blood. As for subset: CD45RA-negative fraction. The receptors derive from a man between 18 and 29 years old in good health.

This clone was detected ten times or more. Other DNA sequences from this sample encode an identical CDR3 as well. CDR3 sequence: CASSGQIEAFF. The CDR3 DNA reads TGTGCCAGCAGTGGACAAATTGAAGCTTTCTTT. The chain has TRBV2 and TRBJ1-1; no clear D. There are 11 residues in the CDR3. In germline, CDR1 is SNHLY, CDR2 FYNNEI. The V end lost 4 bases, the J end lost 7 bases, and 7 bases lay between the germline ends.

CDR3 amino acids: CARSFCTVRGLQETQYF. The CDR3 DNA reads TGTGCCAGAAGCTTCTGCACAGTACGGGGGCTTCAAGAGACCCAGTACTTC. This chain connects TRBV5-3 to TRBJ2-5; D could derive from TRBD1 or TRBD2 (6 bases each). TRBV5-3 is placed among ORFs of uncertain function. The CDR3 has 17 amino acids. Trimming removed 2 bases from V and 2 bases from J, with 19 bases in between.

The chain uses TRBV19 and TRBJ1-2; 8 bases map to TRBD1. The CDR3 sequence is 15 residues long. Looked up from germline, CDR1 is LNHDA and CDR2 is SQIVND (reference sequence). After removal of 5 bases from V and 2 bases from J, the junction contained 7 bases not matched to a gene. The CDR3 nucleotides read TGTGCCAGTAGTGCAGACAGGGGAGAAAACTATGGCTACACCTTC. Its translation is CASSADRGENYGYTF.

This clone was seen many times. CDR3 coding DNA: TGTGCCAGCAGCTTGGAGGGACAGGGAATGATCGGTTCACCCCTCCACTTT. Protein: CASSLEGQGMIGSPLHF. The genes are TRBV5-5 and TRBJ1-6; TRBD1 agrees at 9 bases. After removal of 0 bases from V and 9 bases from J, the junction contained 10 bases not matched to a gene. The germline gives CDR1 SGHKS, CDR2 YYEKEE (reference sequence). This CDR3 spans 17 amino acids.

A single count supports this clone. This chain connects TRBV28 to TRBJ2-1; 9 bases are shared with TRBD2. The V gene end was trimmed by 4 bases and the J gene end by 7 bases; junction bases not matched to a gene: 11. Germline V gene lookup returns CDR1 MDHEN and CDR2 SYDVKM. This CDR3 comprises 16 residues. Here the CDR3 reads CASSSMLAGAGNEQFF. CDR3 bases: TGTGCCAGCAGTTCCATGTTAGCGGGGGCGGGGAATGAGCAGTTCTTC.

The chain combines TRBV30 with TRBJ1-6; TRBD1 agrees at 7 bases. The CDR3 sequence is 14 residues long. V lost 4 bases, J lost 6 bases, and 6 bases stayed unmatched. Germline CDR1 and CDR2: GTSNPN and SVGIG (reference sequence). CDR3: CAWTLGQANSPLHF. CDR3 DNA: TGTGCCTGGACCCTAGGACAGGCTAATTCACCCCTCCACTTT.

This chain joins TRBV7-9 and TRBJ2-5; 8 nucleotides agree with TRBD2. Germline trimming cut 1 base from V and 0 bases from J; bases unmatched to any gene: 4. Germline V gene lookup returns CDR1 SEHNR and CDR2 FQNEAQ (reference sequence). The CDR3 is 16 residues long. Here the CDR3 DNA reads TGTGCCAGCAGCTTAGACGTTAGCGGGAACCAAGAGACCCAGTACTTC. The encoded protein is CASSLDVSGNQETQYF.

This chain connects TRBV6-5 to TRBJ1-1; a weak D match, TRBD1 (6 bases). This CDR3 spans 13 amino acids. Trimming cost V 10 bases and J 1 base, with 13 bases left between them. The germline gives CDR1 MNHEY, CDR2 SVGAGI. Here the CDR3 DNA reads TGTGCCACCGGAAGGGGGTCGAACACTGAAGCTTTCTTT. Amino acids: CATGRGSNTEAFF.

This chain links TRBV2 with TRBJ2-5; 16 bases agree with TRBD2. The V and J ends lost 6 bases and 9 bases, in that order; junction bases with no gene match: 1. Germline assignment: CDR1 SNHLY and CDR2 FYNNEI. The CDR3 is made up of 13 amino acids. CDR3 loop: CASRGTSGRAQYF. CDR3 bases: TGTGCCAGCAGGGGGACTAGCGGGAGGGCCCAGTACTTC. The full variable domain, rest sourced from reference TRBV2 and TRBJ2-5, is EPEVTQTPSHQVTQMGQEVILRCVPISNHLYFYWYRQILGQKVEFLVSFYNNEISEKSEIFDDQFSVERPDGSNFTLKIRSTKLEDSAMYFCASRGTSGRAQYFGPGTRLLVL.

The V and J genes are TRBV2 and TRBJ2-2, with no clear D. Trimming removed 2 bases at V and 3 bases at J, with 16 bases between. The CDR3 runs 17 residues. Germline V gene sequence: CDR1 SNHLY, CDR2 FYNNEI. DNA of the CDR3: TGTGCCAGCAGTGAAACCCCTCTTGGTAAACACACCGGGGAGCTGTTTTTT. Amino acid sequence: CASSETPLGKHTGELFF.

The chain is built from TRBV5-1 and TRBJ2-5; maybe TRBD2 (5 bases). The J call may be in error: the DNA end matches TRBJ2-7 better. The CDR3 sequence is 15 residues long. CDR1 is SGHRS and CDR2 is YFSETQ in the germline V gene. The CDR3 nucleotides are TGCGCCAGCAGTTTTACCGGGTCCGAGGGCCACGAGCAGTACTTC. It specifies CASSFTGSEGHEQYF.

The CDR3 nucleotides read TGCGCCAGCAGTACCGGGACTAGCGGGAGGAGGATGAACGAGCAGTACTTC. It yields the protein CASSTGTSGRRMNEQYF. V and J are TRBV10-1 and TRBJ2-7; 15 bases map to TRBD2. V was pared by 5 bases and J by 5 bases, with 10 bases of the junction left unmatched. CDR1 WNHNN and CDR2 SYGVQD come from the germline V gene (reference sequence). CDR3 size: 17 residues.

The chain combines TRBV28 with TRBJ2-7, with 7 bases that match TRBD2. Germline values: CDR1 MDHEN, CDR2 SYDVKM. The CDR3 consists of 13 residues. V lost 6 bases to trimming and J lost 2 bases; unmatched junction nucleotides: 4. The CDR3 DNA follows: TGTGCCAGCAGAAAAGCGGGGACCTACGAGCAGTACTTC. It translates to CASRKAGTYEQYF.

This clone was found a few times. The chain uses TRBV28 and TRBJ1-1, with D unclear. Germline lookup yields CDR1 MDHEN and CDR2 SYDVKM. The CDR3 spans 14 residues. The germline V and J ends were trimmed by 3 bases and 4 bases, with 12 bases remaining between them. Here the CDR3 DNA reads TGTGCCAGCAGTTTCATTGCGGTTCCCACTGAAGCTTTCTTT. Residues: CASSFIAVPTEAFF.

For this clone: The same CDR3 arises from other DNA sequences in this sample as well. The CDR3 is CAISGGVGETQYF. The CDR3 DNA is TGTGCCATCAGTGGTGGGGTTGGGGAGACCCAGTACTTC. V and J are TRBV10-3 and TRBJ2-5; the D is unclear. Germline V gene lookup returns CDR1 ENHRY and CDR2 SYGVKD. Trimming took off 4 bases at V and 5 bases at J, with 11 bases between the two ends. There are 13 residues in the CDR3.

This clone was seen many times. The J gene is TRBJ2-1, the V gene TRBV4-1, with D unresolved. There are 17 residues in the CDR3. Germline V lookup: CDR1 MGHRA, CDR2 YSYEKL. The germline V and J ends were trimmed by 1 base and 2 bases, with 15 bases remaining between them. The CDR3 bases are TGCGCCAGCAGCCAAGTGGATTTGGGGTTCACCTACAATGAGCAGTTCTTC. Translating it yields CASSQVDLGFTYNEQFF.

This chain links TRBV19 with TRBJ2-1, with D perhaps matching TRBD1 (6 bases). The CDR3 extends over 14 amino acids. V lost 6 bases and J 3 bases, leaving 12 bases between the germline ends. Germline assignment: CDR1 LNHDA and CDR2 SQIVND (reference sequence). The CDR3 spells CASRGAKYYNEQFF. The CDR3, as DNA: TGTGCCAGTAGGGGGGCGAAGTACTACAATGAGCAGTTCTTC.

This clone was seen only once. The chain employs TRBV28 and TRBJ2-7; 8 bases agree with TRBD1. This CDR3 is 14 amino acids long. The V and J ends lost 6 bases and 3 bases, in that order; junction bases with no gene match: 7. Germline CDR1 is MDHEN and CDR2 is SYDVKM. CDR3 sequence: CASSSRTGRYEQYF. CDR3 bases: TGTGCCAGCAGCTCTAGGACAGGGCGCTACGAGCAGTACTTC.

This sequence joins TRBV28 and TRBJ2-7; D is possibly TRBD1 or TRBD2 (6 bases each). V shed 5 bases and J shed 0 bases, with 17 bases lying between them. This CDR3 is 16 amino acids long. CDR1 and CDR2 from the germline V gene are MDHEN and SYDVKM. The CDR3 region has the DNA TGTGCCAGCAGTCGAGAGGGGGGCCCGAACTCCTACGAGCAGTACTTC. As protein: CASSREGGPNSYEQYF.

The chain carries TRBV18 and TRBJ2-1, with D maybe TRBD1 (5 bases). The CDR3 runs 15 residues. Germline CDR1 is KGHSH and CDR2 is LQKENI. V dropped 0 bases and J dropped 7 bases, with 13 bases sitting between them. The CDR3 spells CASSPPKGVQNEQFF. DNA of the CDR3: TGTGCCAGCTCACCACCGAAAGGGGTTCAGAATGAGCAGTTCTTC.

The chain combines TRBV6-1 with TRBJ1-2, with D uncertain. Germline V gene lookup returns CDR1 MNHNS and CDR2 SASEGT. Trimming took 0 bases from V and 1 from J, leaving 9 bases between them. This CDR3 is built from 15 residues. This CDR3 reads CASSEARYFNYGYTF. CDR3 coding DNA: TGTGCCAGCAGTGAAGCGAGATACTTTAACTATGGCTACACCTTC.

This rearrangement joins TRBV5-4 to TRBJ2-6; D not certain. V was cut by 4 bases and J by 1 base, with 3 bases left in between. Germline CDR1 and CDR2: SGHNT and YYREEE (reference sequence). The CDR3 consists of 13 residues. Here the CDR3 reads CASSRSGANVLTF. DNA of the CDR3: TGTGCCAGCAGCAGATCTGGGGCCAACGTCCTGACTTTC.

This clone has only a few counts. The chain carries TRBV7-9 and TRBJ2-2; D is perhaps TRBD1 (6 bases). Germline values: CDR1 SEHNR, CDR2 FQNEAQ (reference sequence). The CDR3 extends over 16 amino acids. The V end was cut by 0 bases, the J end by 2 bases, with 10 bases between. CDR3 in amino acids: CASSLASGVNTGELFF. CDR3 nucleotide sequence: TGTGCCAGCAGCTTAGCATCAGGGGTTAACACCGGGGAGCTGTTTTTT.

The gene calls are TRBV5-6 and TRBJ1-2; D is ambiguous. V lost 5 bases and J lost 7, with 15 bases in between. CDR1 is SGHDT, CDR2 YYEEEE, per germline. There are 13 residues in the CDR3. In DNA form, the CDR3 reads TGTGCCAGCAGGTTCGAGCGTTCGAGTGGCTACACCTTC. Translating gives CASRFERSSGYTF.

Only a few counts were recorded for this clone. The V gene is TRBV9, the J gene TRBJ2-1; D might be TRBD2 (5 bases). CDR1 is SGDLS and CDR2 is YYNGEE in the germline V gene. The V end was cut by 0 bases, the J end by 6 bases, with 16 bases between. The CDR3 consists of 16 residues. CDR3 sequence reads: CASSVGEGALVNEQFF. CDR3 coding DNA: TGTGCCAGCAGCGTAGGAGAGGGAGCCTTGGTCAATGAGCAGTTCTTC. The full variable domain, in which reference TRBV9 and TRBJ2-1 provide the parts outside the CDR3, is DSGVTQTPKHLITATGQRVTLRCSPRSGDLSVYWYQQSLDQGLQFLIQYYNGEERAKGNILERFSAQQFPDLHSELNLSSLELGDSALYFCASSVGEGALVNEQFFGPGTRLTVL.

This clone has just one count. This chain uses TRBV12-1 with TRBJ1-6. TRBV12-1 is classified as a pseudogene. There are 20 residues in the CDR3. The CDR3 DNA sequence: TGTGCCAGCAGCTCCACCCTCCGGGACCGACCGAGCTCCTATAATTCACCCCTCCACTTT. It yields the protein CASSSTLRDRPSSYNSPLHF.

The chain uses TRBV10-3 and TRBJ2-2; D might be TRBD1 (7 bases). V was cut by 8 bases and J by 2 bases, with 21 bases left in between. The CDR3 spans 17 residues. Looked up from germline, CDR1 is ENHRY and CDR2 is SYGVKD. Here the CDR3 DNA reads TGTGCCATCGCGGCGGTTGGCGGGACAGCTAACACCGGGGAGCTGTTTTTT. Its protein is CAIAAVGGTANTGELFF.

The chain joins TRBV18 to TRBJ2-1; TRBD1 or TRBD2 may be the D gene (5 bases each). V lost 2 bases, J lost 7 bases, and 21 bases lay in between. The CDR3 covers 17 residues. Germline V gene sequence: CDR1 KGHSH, CDR2 LQKENI. The CDR3 here is CASSPRGHTGTQNEQFF. Written as DNA, the CDR3 is TGTGCCAGCTCACCAAGAGGCCATACCGGGACCCAAAATGAGCAGTTCTTC.

This clone was seen a few times. Other DNA sequences in the sample encode the same CDR3. The rearrangement uses TRBV10-2 and TRBJ1-5, with no clear D. The CDR3 covers 13 residues. Trimming left V 3 bases short and J 4 bases short, with 7 bases between. Per the germline V gene, CDR1 is WSHSY and CDR2 is SAAADI. The chain's CDR3 is CASSDSRNQPQHF. CDR3 DNA sequence: TGCGCCAGCAGTGACAGCCGAAATCAGCCCCAGCATTTT.

This chain joins TRBV2 and TRBJ1-1; D is possibly TRBD1 (6 bases). Trimming took 6 bases from V and 1 from J, leaving 15 bases between them. The CDR3 covers 15 residues. Germline assignment: CDR1 SNHLY and CDR2 FYNNEI. In DNA, the CDR3 is TGTGCCAGCAGGCCGAACAGGGCCCCGAACACTGAAGCTTTCTTT. It yields the protein CASRPNRAPNTEAFF.